The 15 T cell receptor beta chains listed next were all sequenced from one sample in a study of siplizumab effects on memory and regulatory T cells. Kept together in coculture, the mixed lymphocyte reaction cells spent about 6 days at 37°C. Clones were sequenced by immunoSEQ multiplex PCR, and TCRdb holds only the in-frame ones, with some missing. In the table there are 8,500 to 10,000 clones, almost 40% of which are singletons. Their target antigens are unknown. The material sequenced was CFSE-low (dividing) CD4+ T cells sorted from an allogeneic mixed lymphocyte reaction. The receptors were gathered from a human donor in good health; the cells came from an allogeneic mixed lymphocyte reaction.

The rearrangement uses TRBV12-2 and TRBJ2-3. TRBV12-2 has pseudogene status. The CDR3 length is 17 residues. The CDR3 sequence: CASRSIPGGTDTDTQYF. CDR3 nucleotides: TGTGCAAGTCGCTCCATCCCCGGGGGGACAGACACAGATACGCAGTATTTT.

The chain employs TRBV29-1 and TRBJ2-1, with 9 bases fitting TRBD2. V lost 0 bases and J lost 6; bases outside the gene matches: 6. The length of the CDR3 is 15 residues. CDR1 and CDR2 from the germline V gene are SQVTM and ANQGSEA. The CDR3 spells CSVEEGAGGTNEQFF. The CDR3 bases are TGCAGCGTTGAAGAGGGAGCGGGAGGCACCAATGAGCAGTTCTTC.

The chain links TRBV10-2 to TRBJ1-1, with D unclear. This CDR3 spans 12 amino acids. CDR1 and CDR2 from the germline V gene are WSHSY and SAAADI. Trimming cost V 4 bases and J 5 bases, with 8 bases left between them. CDR3: CASSVGSTEAFF. The CDR3 DNA reads as TGCGCCAGCAGTGTGGGTTCGACTGAAGCTTTCTTT.

This chain joins TRBV18 and TRBJ2-1; D is possibly TRBD1 (5 bases). The CDR3 covers 15 residues. V lost 3 bases and J 3 bases, leaving 12 bases between the germline ends. Per the germline V gene, CDR1 is KGHSH and CDR2 is LQKENI. CDR3 nucleotide sequence: TGTGCCAGCTCACCCTCTAGGGGATACTACAATGAGCAGTTCTTC. It encodes CASSPSRGYYNEQFF.

This chain uses TRBV6-5 with TRBJ1-1; D not resolved. CDR3 length equals 12 residues. The ends were cut back, 6 bases at V and 4 bases at J, with 9 bases in the middle. Looked up from germline, CDR1 is MNHEY and CDR2 is SVGAGI. Written as DNA, the CDR3 is TGTGCCAGCAGACAAGCGGGCACTGAAGCTTTCTTT. Its protein product is CASRQAGTEAFF.

The gene calls are TRBV5-1 and TRBJ1-1, with D possibly matching TRBD1 (6 bases). CDR3 size: 14 residues. V dropped 7 bases and J dropped 2 bases, with 15 bases sitting between them. The germline V gene has CDR1 SGHRS and CDR2 YFSETQ. The CDR3 here is CASSRTAGNTEAFF. CDR3 nucleotide sequence: TGCGCCAGCTCCAGGACAGCCGGAAACACTGAAGCTTTCTTT.

The chain combines TRBV7-2 with TRBJ2-7, with 12 positions matching TRBD2. The CDR3 extends over 15 amino acids. Losses at the gene ends were 5 bases for V and 0 bases for J; bases not matched to a gene: 2. CDR1 SGHTA and CDR2 FQGNSA come from the germline V gene. The CDR3 loop reads CASSQLAGGSYEQYF. Here the CDR3 DNA reads TGTGCCAGCAGCCAACTAGCGGGAGGCTCCTACGAGCAGTACTTC.

The chain recombines TRBV7-2 with TRBJ1-4; 9 positions match TRBD1. The V segment lost 5 bases and the J segment 5 bases; nucleotides outside the gene matches: 6. Germline values: CDR1 SGHTA, CDR2 FQGNSA. The CDR3 covers 15 residues. As DNA, the CDR3 is TGTGCCAGCAGCGCGGCCGGGACAGGGAATGAAAAACTGTTTTTT. Protein: CASSAAGTGNEKLFF. The full variable domain, completed using reference TRBV7-2 and TRBJ1-4, is GAGVSQSPSNKVTEKGKDVELRCDPISGHTALYWYRQSLGQGLEFLIYFQGNSAPDKSGLPSDRFSAERTGGSVSTLTIQRTQQEDSAVYLCASSAAGTGNEKLFFGSGTQLSVL.

This clone was observed a handful of times. V is TRBV4-1 and J is TRBJ2-1, with TRBD2 matching 11 bases. The germline V gene encodes CDR1 MGHRA and CDR2 YSYEKL. The CDR3 totals 16 residues. The V and J ends lost 2 bases and 7 bases, in that order; junction bases with no gene match: 7. The DNA of the CDR3 is TGCGCCAGCAGCCAAATTAGCGGGAGGGCCTTGAATGAGCAGTTCTTC. Its translation is CASSQISGRALNEQFF.

This clone is labeled medium-sized. Other DNA sequences in this sample translate to the same CDR3. V gene TRBV5-1 combines with J gene TRBJ2-2; the match to TRBD2 covers 14 bases. This CDR3 has 15 amino acids. Germline V CDR1 and CDR2: SGHRS, YFSETQ. V lost 3 bases and J lost 7; bases outside the gene matches: 2. CDR3 loop: CASSSGLAGGGELFF. As DNA, the CDR3 is TGCGCCAGCAGCTCAGGACTAGCGGGAGGCGGGGAGCTGTTTTTT.

The chain employs TRBV9 and TRBJ1-1, with 9 nucleotides matching TRBD1. Germline-derived CDR1 and CDR2 are SGDLS and YYNGEE. This CDR3 is built from 14 residues. Unmatched junction bases numbered 8, after V lost 5 bases and J lost 6 bases. The CDR3 region has the DNA TGTGCCAGCAGTCGTCTACAGGGGGCCGCTGAAGCTTTCTTT. Amino acids: CASSRLQGAAEAFF.

The chain couples TRBV5-1 to TRBJ1-1; D uncertain. This CDR3 is 14 amino acids long. The germline gives CDR1 SGHRS, CDR2 YFSETQ. V was clipped by 2 bases and J by 0 bases, with 8 bases between them. The CDR3 is CASSLGGLNTEAFF. The DNA of the CDR3 is TGCGCCAGCAGCTTAGGAGGATTGAACACTGAAGCTTTCTTT.

This clone turned up a few times. This CDR3 reads CASSLDRGAYNEQFF. CDR3 DNA sequence: TGCGCCAGCAGCTTAGACAGGGGGGCCTACAATGAGCAGTTCTTC. The chain employs TRBV5-1 and TRBJ2-1; 9 nucleotides align to TRBD1. V gave up 2 bases and J gave up 2 bases; unmatched junction bases: 2. Germline assignment: CDR1 SGHRS and CDR2 YFSETQ. This CDR3 comprises 15 residues.

This clone was picked up a small number of times. The chain is built from TRBV28 and TRBJ1-2; 9 bases map to TRBD1. Germline CDR1 is MDHEN and CDR2 is SYDVKM. J lost 3 bases, V lost 6 bases, and 5 bases had no gene match. The CDR3 loop spans 14 amino acids. The CDR3 bases are TGTGCCAGCAGGCTGACAGGGGGATACTATGGCTACACCTTC. This sequence encodes CASRLTGGYYGYTF.

This clone was recorded only once. The chain links TRBV2 to TRBJ2-1, with a possible D match to TRBD2 (6 bases). The germline CDR1 and CDR2 sequences are SNHLY and FYNNEI. CDR3 length: 13 residues. Trimming cost V 8 bases and J 9 bases, with 17 bases left between them. The CDR3 region is CASSRDHGGEQFF. The CDR3 DNA reads as TGTGCCAGCTCCCGGGACCACGGGGGTGAGCAGTTCTTC.